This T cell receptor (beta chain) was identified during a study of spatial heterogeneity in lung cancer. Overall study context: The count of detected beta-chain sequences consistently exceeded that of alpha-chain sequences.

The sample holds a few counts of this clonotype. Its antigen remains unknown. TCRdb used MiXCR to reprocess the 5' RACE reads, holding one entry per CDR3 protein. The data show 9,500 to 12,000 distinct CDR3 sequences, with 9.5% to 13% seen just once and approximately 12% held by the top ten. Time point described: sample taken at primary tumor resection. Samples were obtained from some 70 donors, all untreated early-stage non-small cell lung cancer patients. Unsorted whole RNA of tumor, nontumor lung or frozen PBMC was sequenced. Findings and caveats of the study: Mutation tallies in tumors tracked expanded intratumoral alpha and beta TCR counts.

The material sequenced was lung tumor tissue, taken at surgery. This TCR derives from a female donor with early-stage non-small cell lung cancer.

The CDR3 sequence is CSVERTGGVETQYF. The CDR3 DNA sequence: TGCAGCGTTGAAAGGACAGGGGGCGTAGAGACCCAGTACTTC. The chain carries TRBV29-1 and TRBJ2-5, with TRBD1 identical over 11 bases. After removal of 2 bases from V and 4 bases from J, the junction contained 3 bases not matched to a gene. Looked up from germline, CDR1 is SQVTM and CDR2 is ANQGSEA. The CDR3 is 14 residues long. Full variable domain (missing parts from reference TRBV29-1 and TRBJ2-5): SAVISQKPSRDICQRGTSLTIQCQVDSQVTMMFWYRQQPGQSLTLIATANQGSEATYESGFVIDKFPISRPNLTFSTLTVSNMSPEDSSIYLCSVERTGGVETQYFGPGTRLLVL.